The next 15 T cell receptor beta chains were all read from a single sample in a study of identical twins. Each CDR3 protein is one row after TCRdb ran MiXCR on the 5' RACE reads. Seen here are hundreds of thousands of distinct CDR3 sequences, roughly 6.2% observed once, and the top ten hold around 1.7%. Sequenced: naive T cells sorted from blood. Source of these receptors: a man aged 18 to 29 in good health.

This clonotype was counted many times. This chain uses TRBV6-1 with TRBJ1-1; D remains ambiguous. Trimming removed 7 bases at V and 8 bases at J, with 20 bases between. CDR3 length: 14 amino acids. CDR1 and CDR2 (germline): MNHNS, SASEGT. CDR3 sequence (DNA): TGTGCCAGCACCACCGGGCCCCAAGGCCTGGAAGCTTTCTTT. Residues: CASTTGPQGLEAFF.

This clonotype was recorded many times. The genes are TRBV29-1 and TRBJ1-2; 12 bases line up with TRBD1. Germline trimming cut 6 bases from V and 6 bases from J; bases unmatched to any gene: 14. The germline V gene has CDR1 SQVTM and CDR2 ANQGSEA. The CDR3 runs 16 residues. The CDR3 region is CSVPKDPGQGANGYTF. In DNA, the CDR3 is TGCAGCGTCCCAAAAGACCCGGGACAGGGGGCTAATGGCTACACCTTC.

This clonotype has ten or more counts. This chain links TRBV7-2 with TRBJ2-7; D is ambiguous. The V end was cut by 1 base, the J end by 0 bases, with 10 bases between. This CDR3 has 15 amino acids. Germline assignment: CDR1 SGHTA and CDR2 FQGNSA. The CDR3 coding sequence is TGTGCCAGCAGCTTAGTCGCAGAGAGCTCCTACGAGCAGTACTTC. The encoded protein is CASSLVAESSYEQYF. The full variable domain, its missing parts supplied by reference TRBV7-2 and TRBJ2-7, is GAGVSQSPSNKVTEKGKDVELRCDPISGHTALYWYRQSLGQGLEFLIYFQGNSAPDKSGLPSDRFSAERTGGSVSTLTIQRTQQEDSAVYLCASSLVAESSYEQYFGPGTRLTVT.

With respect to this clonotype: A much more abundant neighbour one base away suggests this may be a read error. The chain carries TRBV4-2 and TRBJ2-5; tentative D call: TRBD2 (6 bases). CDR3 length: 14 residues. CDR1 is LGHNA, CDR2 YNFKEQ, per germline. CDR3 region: CVSSQGPGEETQYF. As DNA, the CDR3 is TGTGTCAGCAGCCAAGGTCCGGGAGAAGAGACCCAGTACTTC.

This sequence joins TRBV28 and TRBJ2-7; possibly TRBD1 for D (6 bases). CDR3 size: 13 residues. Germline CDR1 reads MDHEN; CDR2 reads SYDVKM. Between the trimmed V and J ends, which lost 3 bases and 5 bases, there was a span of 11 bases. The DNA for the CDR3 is TGTGCCAGCAGTTTTCCTCCAGGGGACGAGCAGTACTTC. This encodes CASSFPPGDEQYF.

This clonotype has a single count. The CDR3 nucleotides are TGTGCCAGCAGCTCACAGCGGGAGTGGTCCTACGAGCAGTACGTC. Translated: CASSSQREWSYEQYV. This chain uses TRBV7-9 with TRBJ2-7; 8 bases are shared with TRBD2. There are 15 residues in the CDR3. Trimming cost V 4 bases and J 1 base; bases outside gene matches: 6. Germline assignment: CDR1 SEHNR and CDR2 FQNEAQ (reference sequence).

CDR3 nucleotides: TGTGCCATCAGGGAAGACAGGGGCGCTGAAGCTTTCTTT. Amino acid sequence: CAIREDRGAEAFF. The genes are TRBV10-3 and TRBJ1-1, with TRBD1 matching 8 bases. CDR1 is ENHRY and CDR2 is SYGVKD in the germline V gene. The CDR3 is 13 amino acids. The V and J ends lost 6 bases and 6 bases, in that order; junction bases with no gene match: 6.

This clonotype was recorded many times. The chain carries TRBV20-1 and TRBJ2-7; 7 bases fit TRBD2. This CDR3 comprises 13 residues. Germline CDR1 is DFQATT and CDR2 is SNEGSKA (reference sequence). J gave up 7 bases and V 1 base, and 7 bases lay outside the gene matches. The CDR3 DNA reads TGCAGTGCTAGAGGAGGGAGGGTTGGGGAGCAGTACTTC. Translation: CSARGGRVGEQYF.

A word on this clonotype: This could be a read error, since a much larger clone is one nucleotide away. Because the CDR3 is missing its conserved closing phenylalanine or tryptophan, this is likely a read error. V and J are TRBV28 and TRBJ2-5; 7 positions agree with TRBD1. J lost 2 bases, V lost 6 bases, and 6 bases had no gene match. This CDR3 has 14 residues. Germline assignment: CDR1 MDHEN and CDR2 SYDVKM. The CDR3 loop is CASRGTANQETQYY. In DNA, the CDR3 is TGTGCCAGCAGGGGGACAGCTAATCAAGAGACCCAGTACTAC.

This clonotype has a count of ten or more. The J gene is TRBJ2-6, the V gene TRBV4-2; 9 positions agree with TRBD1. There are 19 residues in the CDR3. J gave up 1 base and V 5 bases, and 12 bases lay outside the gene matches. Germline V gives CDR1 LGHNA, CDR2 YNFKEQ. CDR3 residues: CASSETGTGLMSGANVLTF. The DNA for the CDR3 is TGTGCCAGCAGCGAGACCGGGACAGGGCTTATGTCTGGGGCCAACGTCCTGACTTTC.

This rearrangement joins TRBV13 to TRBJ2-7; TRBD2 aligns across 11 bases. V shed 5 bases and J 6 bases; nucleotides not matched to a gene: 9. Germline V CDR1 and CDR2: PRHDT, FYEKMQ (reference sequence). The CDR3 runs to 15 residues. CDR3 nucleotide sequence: TGTGCCAGCAGCCCAACACTAGCGGGAGAGTCCGAGCAGTACTTC. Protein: CASSPTLAGESEQYF.

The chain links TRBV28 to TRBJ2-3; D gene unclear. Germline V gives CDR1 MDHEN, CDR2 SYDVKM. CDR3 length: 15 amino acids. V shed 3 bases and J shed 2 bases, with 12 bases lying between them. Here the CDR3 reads CASSFSKGHTDTQYF. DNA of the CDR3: TGTGCCAGCAGTTTTTCAAAGGGCCACACAGATACGCAGTATTTT.

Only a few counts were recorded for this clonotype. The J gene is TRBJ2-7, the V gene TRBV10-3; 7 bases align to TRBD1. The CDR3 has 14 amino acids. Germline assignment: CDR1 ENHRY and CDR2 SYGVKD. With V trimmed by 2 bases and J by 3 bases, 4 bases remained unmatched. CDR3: CAISETQGVYEQYF. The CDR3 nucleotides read TGTGCCATCAGTGAGACTCAGGGGGTCTACGAGCAGTACTTC.

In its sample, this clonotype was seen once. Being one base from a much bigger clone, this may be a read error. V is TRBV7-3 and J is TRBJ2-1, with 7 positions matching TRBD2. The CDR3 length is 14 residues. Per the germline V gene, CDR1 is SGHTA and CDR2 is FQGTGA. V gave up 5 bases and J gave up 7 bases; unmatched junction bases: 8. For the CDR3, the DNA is TGTGCCAGCAGCCTAAAGGGACTACAGAATGAGCAGTTCTTC. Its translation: CASSLKGLQNEQFF.

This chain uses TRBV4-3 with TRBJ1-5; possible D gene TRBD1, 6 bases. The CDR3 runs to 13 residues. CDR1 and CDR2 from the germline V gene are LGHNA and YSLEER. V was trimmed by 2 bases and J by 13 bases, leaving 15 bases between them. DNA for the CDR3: TGCGCCAGCAGCCAAATACAGGGTGGTATGCAGCATTTT. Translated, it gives CASSQIQGGMQHF.